The rows below give T cell receptor beta chains drawn from one sample of a study of chemoradiotherapy in HPV16-positive cancers. Generated by immunoSEQ multiplex PCR, the TCRdb table keeps only in-frame clones and is missing some. Among 8,500 to 10,000 clones, around four fifths were seen once, and the ten largest hold more than 8%. Sample collection was performed from a patient who underwent chemoradiotherapy. The source of these receptors is a human donor with HPV-associated anogenital cancer. CDR3s include the opening cysteine and the closing phenylalanine or tryptophan. D genes are given only for firm matches. Clone sizes are given selectively: once, few, many, or a class where the clone is expanded.

j_gene: TRBJ2-1
d_gene: TRBD2
abundance: -
v_gene: TRBV18
CDR3nt: TGTGCCAGCCAAGTAGCGGGCTACAATGAGCAGTTCTTC
CDR3aa: CASQVAGYNEQFF

j_gene: TRBJ1-1
d_gene: -
abundance: -
v_gene: TRBV5-5
CDR3nt: TGTGCCAGCAGCTTGGGCGTGGAATCTGAAGCTTTCTTT
CDR3aa: CASSLGVESEAFF

j_gene: TRBJ1-6
d_gene: -
abundance: -
v_gene: TRBV9
CDR3nt: TGTGCCAGCAGCGTAGAGGTCGGCAGGGAGGGTTCACCCCTCCACTTT
CDR3aa: CASSVEVGREGSPLHF

j_gene: TRBJ2-7
d_gene: TRBD1
abundance: -
v_gene: TRBV30
CDR3nt: TGTGCCTGGTGGGGGGGACAGGGGGCCGGAGAGCAGTACTTC
CDR3aa: CAWWGGQGAGEQYF

j_gene: TRBJ2-7
d_gene: -
abundance: -
v_gene: TRBV28
CDR3nt: TGTGCCAGCAGTGCGCCATCCTACGAGCAGTACTTC
CDR3aa: CASSAPSYEQYF

j_gene: TRBJ1-1
d_gene: -
abundance: -
v_gene: TRBV29-1
CDR3nt: TGCAGCGTTGATATAGGCATGAACACTGAAGCTTTCTTT
CDR3aa: CSVDIGMNTEAFF

j_gene: TRBJ2-1
d_gene: -
abundance: -
v_gene: TRBV30
CDR3nt: TGTGCCTGGAGTGTGTTTGGGTCTACGAAGGGGGGAGAGATTAATGAGCAGTTCTTC
CDR3aa: CAWSVFGSTKGGEINEQFF

j_gene: TRBJ2-7
d_gene: TRBD1
abundance: -
v_gene: TRBV5-4
CDR3nt: TGTGCCAGCAGCTTGAACAGGGGATCCTACGAGCAGTACTTC
CDR3aa: CASSLNRGSYEQYF

j_gene: TRBJ2-3
d_gene: -
abundance: -
v_gene: TRBV19
CDR3nt: TGTGCCAGTAGTACGGGACGCCTTGGGGCAGATACGCAGTATTTT
CDR3aa: CASSTGRLGADTQYF

j_gene: TRBJ1-5
d_gene: TRBD1
abundance: -
v_gene: TRBV6-5
CDR3nt: TGTGCCAGCAGGCGAATCAGGGGGAGCAATCAGCCCCAGCATTTT
CDR3aa: CASRRIRGSNQPQHF

j_gene: TRBJ2-5
d_gene: TRBD1
abundance: few
v_gene: TRBV7-2
CDR3nt: TGTGCCAGCAGCAAGAATGGACAGGGGGAGACCCAGTACTTC
CDR3aa: CASSKNGQGETQYF

j_gene: TRBJ2-7
d_gene: TRBD2
abundance: -
v_gene: TRBV19
CDR3nt: TGTGCCAGTAGTATCGGACTAGCGGGCGAGCAGTACTTC
CDR3aa: CASSIGLAGEQYF

j_gene: TRBJ2-3
d_gene: -
abundance: -
v_gene: TRBV5-1
CDR3nt: TGCGCCAGCAGCTTGGAGGGGGGAATCACAGATACGCAGTATTTT
CDR3aa: CASSLEGGITDTQYF

j_gene: TRBJ1-5
d_gene: -
abundance: -
v_gene: TRBV28
CDR3nt: TGTGCCAGCAGGGGGCAGGTAATTCGGCAGCCCCAGCATTTT
CDR3aa: CASRGQVIRQPQHF

j_gene: TRBJ2-5
d_gene: TRBD1
abundance: few
v_gene: TRBV10-3
CDR3nt: TGTGCCATCAGTTTTCGGACAGGGGTAGAGACCCAGTACTTC
CDR3aa: CAISFRTGVETQYF

j_gene: TRBJ1-6
d_gene: -
abundance: -
v_gene: TRBV19
CDR3nt: TGTGCCAGTAGTAGTGGCTCCACGAGTGGTTCACCCCTCCACTTT
CDR3aa: CASSSGSTSGSPLHF

j_gene: TRBJ1-2
d_gene: -
abundance: -
v_gene: TRBV6-1
CDR3nt: TGTGCCAGCAGTGAAGATGCAGGGTTCTATGGCTACACCTTC
CDR3aa: CASSEDAGFYGYTF

j_gene: TRBJ1-2
d_gene: TRBD1
abundance: -
v_gene: TRBV19
CDR3nt: TGTGCCAGTAGTACCGGACAGGGGGGAGGCTACACCTTC
CDR3aa: CASSTGQGGGYTF

j_gene: TRBJ1-2
d_gene: -
abundance: -
v_gene: TRBV5-6
CDR3nt: TGTGCCAGCAGCTCCGGGAGCGACGGGGGCTACACCTTC
CDR3aa: CASSSGSDGGYTF

j_gene: TRBJ1-2
d_gene: -
abundance: -
v_gene: TRBV6-5
CDR3nt: TGTGCCAGCAGTTACTATCCCTCGGGTACCGGCTATGGCTACACCTTC
CDR3aa: CASSYYPSGTGYGYTF

j_gene: TRBJ1-6
d_gene: -
abundance: -
v_gene: TRBV28
CDR3nt: TGTGCCAGTCGGGGGTGGCTGGTCCGGGAAGCCCTCCACTTT
CDR3aa: CASRGWLVREALHF

j_gene: TRBJ2-3
d_gene: TRBD1
abundance: -
v_gene: TRBV15
CDR3nt: TGTGCCACCAGCAGACCGACAGGGGGTAGCACAGATACGCAGTATTTT
CDR3aa: CATSRPTGGSTDTQYF

j_gene: TRBJ1-6
d_gene: TRBD1
abundance: -
v_gene: TRBV9
CDR3nt: TGTGCCAGCAGCCCTCGGACAGGGCTGAATTCACCCCTCCACTTT
CDR3aa: CASSPRTGLNSPLHF

j_gene: TRBJ1-5
d_gene: -
abundance: -
v_gene: TRBV19
CDR3nt: TGTGCCAGTAGTAGCAAACAGGGTCATCAGCCCCAGCATTTT
CDR3aa: CASSSKQGHQPQHF

j_gene: TRBJ2-3
d_gene: -
abundance: -
v_gene: TRBV5-4
CDR3nt: TGTGCCAGCAGCCCCGACCCCGGGGGTGTGGCAGATACGCAGTATTTT
CDR3aa: CASSPDPGGVADTQYF

j_gene: TRBJ1-5
d_gene: -
abundance: -
v_gene: TRBV7-9
CDR3nt: TGTGCCAGCACCCAAGGGGGGGGTCAGCCCCAGCATTTT
CDR3aa: CASTQGGGQPQHF

j_gene: TRBJ2-1
d_gene: -
abundance: -
v_gene: TRBV12-2
CDR3nt: TGTGCAAGTCGCCCCCCCCGTACCCATGAGCAGTTCTTC
CDR3aa: CASRPPRTHEQFF

j_gene: TRBJ2-1
d_gene: -
abundance: -
v_gene: TRBV11-3
CDR3nt: TGTGCCAGCAGCCCCGGGGCAGGTTCTGATAATGAGCAGTTCTTC
CDR3aa: CASSPGAGSDNEQFF

j_gene: TRBJ2-5
d_gene: -
abundance: -
v_gene: TRBV21-1
CDR3nt: TGTGCCAGCAGCCGTGGGGGGAGGGAGACCCAGTACTTC
CDR3aa: CASSRGGRETQYF

j_gene: TRBJ1-2
d_gene: TRBD1
abundance: -
v_gene: TRBV6-5
CDR3nt: TGTGCCAGCAGTGGAGGGACAGGGAAAAACTATGGCTACACCTTC
CDR3aa: CASSGGTGKNYGYTF

j_gene: TRBJ1-2
d_gene: -
abundance: -
v_gene: TRBV13
CDR3nt: TGTGCCAGCAGCTTAGGGCAGGGTGTCTATGGCTACACCTTC
CDR3aa: CASSLGQGVYGYTF

j_gene: TRBJ2-2
d_gene: TRBD1
abundance: -
v_gene: TRBV28
CDR3nt: TGTGCCAGCAGTGACCCGGGACAGGGGTTCAACGGGGAGCTGTTTTTT
CDR3aa: CASSDPGQGFNGELFF

j_gene: TRBJ1-1
d_gene: TRBD1
abundance: -
v_gene: TRBV7-9
CDR3nt: TGTGCCACCGGACAGGGGTTCACTGAAGCTTTCTTT
CDR3aa: CATGQGFTEAFF

j_gene: TRBJ2-3
d_gene: TRBD2
abundance: -
v_gene: TRBV7-3
CDR3nt: TGTGCCAGCAGCCCCACCGCGAGCGGGGGGGGATCAGATACGCAGTATTTT
CDR3aa: CASSPTASGGGSDTQYF

j_gene: TRBJ2-3
d_gene: TRBD2
abundance: -
v_gene: TRBV4-1
CDR3nt: TGCGCCAGCAGCCAAGATTCGAGCGGGGTTGGGGATACGCAGTATTTT
CDR3aa: CASSQDSSGVGDTQYF

j_gene: TRBJ2-3
d_gene: TRBD1
abundance: -
v_gene: TRBV7-2
CDR3nt: TGTGCCAGCAGCTTAGGGGGACAGGGTGCAGATACGCAGTATTTT
CDR3aa: CASSLGGQGADTQYF

j_gene: TRBJ1-2
d_gene: TRBD1
abundance: few
v_gene: TRBV2
CDR3nt: TGTGCCACTACAGGGGATTGGGGCTACACCTTC
CDR3aa: CATTGDWGYTF

j_gene: TRBJ2-1
d_gene: TRBD2
abundance: -
v_gene: TRBV2
CDR3nt: TGTGCCACAGGACTAGCGGGGTCCTCGGGCGATGAGCAGTTCTTC
CDR3aa: CATGLAGSSGDEQFF